The 3 T cell receptor beta chains presented below share a single source sample, sequenced in a study of blood T cell repertoires in COVID-19 (dated by TCRdb to about 2020). To prepare the library, the immunoSEQ multiplex PCR assay was applied. TCRdb retrieved this table from immuneACCESS and kept in-frame rearrangements only. Not all clones are present; in checked studies, unresolved V genes account for under half, and no reason is known for the remainder. This sample comprises 100,000 to 150,000 clones, about 86% of them detected only once. The top ten hold roughly 2.1% of the sample. Sequencing input: peripheral blood. The source of these receptors is a woman aged 45-60 years with acute or convalescent COVID-19.

This clone was counted once. A read error may produce the germline difference seen at one junction end. The chain has TRBV6-4 and TRBJ2-7, with 14 bases matching TRBD2. CDR3 length: 13 residues. In germline, CDR1 is MRHNA, CDR2 SNTAGT. The CDR3 DNA follows: TGTGCCAGCAGAGCCGGGACTAGCGGGAGTGGGCACTTC. Encoded protein: CASRAGTSGSGHF.

A few counts support this clone. The genes are TRBV5-1 and TRBJ1-2; D call uncertain. The CDR3 is 13 amino acids. V lost 5 bases to trimming and J lost 0 bases, with 8 bases between them. CDR1 is SGHRS and CDR2 is YFSETQ in the germline V gene. The CDR3 loop reads CASRQTPNYGYTF. The CDR3, as DNA: TGCGCCAGCAGACAAACACCTAACTATGGCTACACCTTC.

CDR3 nucleotide sequence: TGTGCCAGCAGCTTGGCAGGGGCGGACGAGCAGTACTTC. Translation gives CASSLAGADEQYF. This rearrangement joins TRBV5-5 to TRBJ2-7, with a weak D call TRBD1 (6 bases). The V gene lost 0 bases and the J gene lost 5 bases, with 9 bases spanning the gap. Germline CDR1 reads SGHKS; CDR2 reads YYEKEE (reference sequence). CDR3 length: 13 residues.